Following are 5 T cell receptor beta chains from one sample sequenced in a study of persistence of HIV-infected CD4 T cells. The stimulus was an HIV-1 Gag 15-mer peptide pool, 0.95 to 1 ug/peptide/mL. CD4+ T cells upregulating both CD40 ligand and CD69 were sorted as responding cells. Sequencing used immunoSEQ version 4 in survey mode. Clones were read by immunoSEQ multiplex PCR, and TCRdb kept only the in-frame ones, dropping some. The table has almost 20,000 clones, 60% to 80% seen once. Their recognized antigens are unknown. The source material was CD4+ T cells sorted from PBMCs after roughly 18-hour stimulation, sampled from a patient who received antiretroviral therapy. These receptors were collected from an adult woman with HIV who was CMV-seropositive.

The chain recombines TRBV4-1 with TRBJ1-3, with a possible D match to TRBD1 (6 bases). This CDR3 is built from 16 residues. Germline CDR1 MGHRA, CDR2 YSYEKL. V was clipped by 0 bases and J by 5 bases, with 14 bases between them. The CDR3 bases are TGCGCCAGCAGCCAAGACGGACAGACGGGGAGAAACACCATATATTTT. Translation gives CASSQDGQTGRNTIYF.

V and J are TRBV19 and TRBJ2-1, with a tentative D call TRBD2 (6 bases). CDR1 LNHDA and CDR2 SQIVND come from the germline V gene (reference sequence). This CDR3 comprises 13 residues. V lost 6 bases and J lost 8, with 14 bases in between. Here the CDR3 DNA reads TGTGCCAGTAGCCGACCCGGGAGCGATGAGCAGTTCTTC. Its protein product is CASSRPGSDEQFF.

The V call is TRBV28, the J call TRBJ1-2; weak D call: TRBD1 (5 bases). The V end was cut by 3 bases, the J end by 7 bases, with 24 bases between. CDR3 size: 17 residues. Germline-derived CDR1 and CDR2 are MDHEN and SYDVKM. The CDR3 region has the DNA TGTGCCAGCAGTTTTGGGCCGGTTGGGGGAGTGCTCGGTGGCTACACCTTC. It is translated as CASSFGPVGGVLGGYTF.

The gene calls are TRBV27 and TRBJ1-3; D perhaps matches TRBD1 (5 bases). V lost 5 bases and J lost 3, with 11 bases in between. The CDR3 spans 14 residues. CDR1 MNHEY and CDR2 SMNVEV come from the germline V gene (reference sequence). The CDR3 DNA sequence: TGTGCCAGCAGTCCAAGGGGCAGTGGAAACACCATATATTTT. It is translated as CASSPRGSGNTIYF.

This clone was counted a few times. V and J are TRBV6-5 and TRBJ1-2; 7 positions agree with TRBD1. Germline V gene sequence: CDR1 MNHEY, CDR2 SVGAGI. The CDR3 length is 15 residues. V lost 6 bases, J lost 5 bases, and 12 bases stayed unmatched. CDR3 amino acids: CASRLPSGGEYGYTF. CDR3 nucleotides: TGTGCCAGCAGACTACCGTCAGGGGGAGAGTATGGCTACACCTTC.